This TCR beta chain was recorded in a study of control samples from healthy donors and cancer patients. Data came from immunoSEQ multiplex PCR; TCRdb stores just in-frame clones and leaves some out. The data contain 100,000 to 130,000 clones, just under 85% of them seen just once; the ten biggest clones take up 5% to 8.5%. Germline values: CDR1 SGHTA, CDR2 FQGNSA. This CDR3 has 14 amino acids. V shed 3 bases, J shed 5 bases, and the junction held 3 bases outside the gene matches. This chain joins TRBV7-2 and TRBJ2-3; 9 bases agree with TRBD2. The sequence derives from a man aged 18 to 35 in good health. Sample: blood. CDR3 amino acids: CASSFSGGVDTQYF. The DNA of the CDR3 is TGTGCCAGCAGCTTTAGCGGGGGAGTAGATACGCAGTATTTT.